This TCR beta chain appears in the sequencing data of a study of T cell changes during pregnancy in multiple sclerosis. Between the trimmed V and J ends, which lost 6 bases and 0 bases, there was a span of 14 bases. CDR3 length: 16 residues. The V gene's germline CDR1 is MNHNY and CDR2 SVGAGI (reference sequence). The protocol was immunoSEQ multiplex PCR, while the TCRdb copy is restricted to in-frame clones and leaves out a portion. The data hold 99,000 or so clones, with approximately 93% observed a single time. This TCR was sampled from a female donor with multiple sclerosis, enrolled in a pregnancy study. Material: peripheral blood, obtained after pregnancy. This sequence joins TRBV6-6 and TRBJ2-2, with unresolved D. This chain's CDR3 is CASSPSRRTNTGELFF. DNA for the CDR3: TGTGCCAGCAGCCCTTCGAGGCGAACGAACACCGGGGAGCTGTTTTTT.